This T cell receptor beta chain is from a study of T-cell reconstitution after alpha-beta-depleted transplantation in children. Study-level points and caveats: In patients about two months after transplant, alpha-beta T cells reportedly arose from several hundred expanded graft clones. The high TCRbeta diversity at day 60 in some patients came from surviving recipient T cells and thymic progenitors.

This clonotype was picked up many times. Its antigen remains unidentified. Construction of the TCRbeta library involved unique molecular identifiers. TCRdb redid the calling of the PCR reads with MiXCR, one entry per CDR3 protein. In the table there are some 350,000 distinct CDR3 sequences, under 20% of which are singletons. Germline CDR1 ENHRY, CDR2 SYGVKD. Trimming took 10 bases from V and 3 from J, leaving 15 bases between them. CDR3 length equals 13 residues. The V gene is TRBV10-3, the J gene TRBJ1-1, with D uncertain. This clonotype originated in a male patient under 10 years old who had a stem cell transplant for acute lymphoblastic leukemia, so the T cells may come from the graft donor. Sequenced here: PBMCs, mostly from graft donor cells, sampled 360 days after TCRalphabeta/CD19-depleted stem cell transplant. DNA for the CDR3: TGTGCCACCCTGAACCGGCAGGACACTGAAGCTTTCTTT. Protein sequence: CATLNRQDTEAFF.